The rows below give T cell receptor beta chains drawn from one sample of a study of cytomegalovirus exposure and HLA in healthy donors. TCRdb keeps only in-frame clones here, not all; method: immunoSEQ multiplex PCR. The sample yields 110,000 or so clones, 85% to 90% seen once. The sequencing input was PBMCs. Receptor source: a woman under 30 in good health and CMV-seronegative. Both conserved end residues are part of each CDR3. A D gene is named only where the DNA matches it firmly. Rows may omit the clone size; those that give it use once, few, many or a size class.

J | V | size | D | DNA | CDR3
TRBJ2-1 | TRBV28 | - | - | TGTGCAGCGGCCGGAGTAGGTCTTGTTGAGCAGTTCTTC | CAAAGVGLVEQFF
TRBJ1-1 | TRBV27 | - | - | TGTGCCAGCAGACGGTCCCGGGACACGGGTATAGCTTTCTTT | CASRRSRDTGIAFF
TRBJ2-7 | TRBV14 | - | - | TGTGCCAGCAGCCAAGACGCCAGTTCGGGGACCTACGAGCAGTACTTC | CASSQDASSGTYEQYF
TRBJ1-2 | TRBV28 | - | - | TGTGCCAGCAGTTTAACAGGCGGAATCCAACGGGCTGGTCCTGGCTACACCTTC | CASSLTGGIQRAGPGYTF
TRBJ1-2 | TRBV6-6 | - | - | TGTGCCAGCAGACCTACCGGGGGAAGCTATGGCTACACCTTC | CASRPTGGSYGYTF
TRBJ1-2 | TRBV7-8 | once | - | TGTGCCAGCAGCCTACAGGAATTCCAATATGGCTACACCTTC | CASSLQEFQYGYTF
TRBJ2-7 | TRBV4-3 | - | - | TGCGCCAGCAGCCAAGACCTGACAGCGACCTACGAGCAGTACTTC | CASSQDLTATYEQYF
TRBJ1-5 | TRBV7-8 | - | TRBD1 | TGTGCCAGCAGCGACCGGGACAGCCCTTTTAGCAATCAGCCCCAGCATTTT | CASSDRDSPFSNQPQHF
TRBJ2-7 | TRBV27 | - | - | TGTGCCAGCAAACTAGGCTCTTTAGTTGGCGAGCAGTACTTC | CASKLGSLVGEQYF
TRBJ2-7 | TRBV2 | - | TRBD2 | TGTGCCAGCGGGGGTGACCGGACTAGCGGCCTTAACCCAAGCATCAACGAGCAGTACTTC | CASGGDRTSGLNPSINEQYF